What follows are 30 T cell receptor beta chains derived from one specimen sequenced in a study of blood T cells in healthy people across ages. Sample-barcoded 5' priming and a J-beta primer mix drove a second PCR of roughly 6 to 12 cycles. Using its own MiXCR run on the 5' RACE reads, TCRdb lists one record per CDR3 protein. Here the sample spans over 1,500,000 distinct CDR3 sequences, about two fifths being singletons. The sequenced material came from blood. The source of these receptors is a human donor in good health.

The chain links TRBV7-2 to TRBJ1-1; D call uncertain. Germline CDR1 reads SGHTA; CDR2 reads FQGNSA. V lost 1 base, J lost 3 bases, and 12 bases lay in between. The CDR3 consists of 15 residues. CDR3 bases: TGTGCCAGCAGCTTAGATCCGGGGATGGACACTGAAGCTTTCTTT. Translation: CASSLDPGMDTEAFF.

This chain uses TRBV7-9 with TRBJ2-1, with TRBD1 matching 7 bases. Per the germline V gene, CDR1 is SEHNR and CDR2 is FQNEAQ (reference sequence). V shed 1 base and J 3 bases; nucleotides not matched to a gene: 18. CDR3 length equals 20 residues. Here the CDR3 reads CASSLVSERYRDRVYNEQFF. The CDR3 DNA sequence: TGTGCCAGCAGCTTAGTTTCCGAACGCTACCGGGACAGAGTCTACAATGAGCAGTTCTTC.

The genes are TRBV5-1 and TRBJ2-3; TRBD1 matches 10 bases. This CDR3 is built from 14 residues. Germline lookup yields CDR1 SGHRS and CDR2 YFSETQ. Trimming cost V 4 bases and J 6 bases; bases outside gene matches: 5. CDR3 sequence: CASSGGTGVDTQYF. Written as DNA, the CDR3 is TGCGCCAGCAGCGGGGGGACAGGGGTGGATACGCAGTATTTT.

The rearrangement joins TRBV6-5 to TRBJ1-2; the D gene is possibly TRBD1 (5 bases). The CDR3 spans 16 residues. Germline V gene lookup returns CDR1 MNHEY and CDR2 SVGAGI. Trimming pared 0 bases from V and 4 bases from J, leaving 15 bases between. The CDR3 region is CASSYSFSGNSYGYTF. The CDR3 DNA follows: TGTGCCAGCAGTTACTCTTTTTCAGGGAATAGCTATGGCTACACCTTC.

The chain is built from TRBV9 and TRBJ1-1; possibly TRBD1 for D (6 bases). The CDR3 spans 13 residues. Trimming shortened V by 0 bases and J by 10 bases, and 13 bases separated the two germline ends. Germline V lookup: CDR1 SGDLS, CDR2 YYNGEE. CDR3 in amino acids: CASSVVSGVAAFF. The DNA for the CDR3 is TGTGCCAGCAGCGTAGTATCAGGGGTTGCAGCTTTCTTT.

The CDR3: CASSGRGPIRQYF. The CDR3 nucleotides are TGTGCCAGCAGCGGCCGGGGCCCAATTCGGCAGTACTTC. The V gene is TRBV7-2, the J gene TRBJ2-4, with D possibly called TRBD1 or TRBD2 (5 bases each). Germline V lookup: CDR1 SGHTA, CDR2 FQGNSA. Trimming took off 5 bases at V and 13 bases at J, with 18 bases between the two ends. CDR3 size: 13 residues.

The chain links TRBV24-1 to TRBJ2-3, with 9 nucleotides matching TRBD1. The ends lost 6 bases at V and 5 bases at J; junction bases unmatched: 5. The CDR3 contains 14 residues. Germline V gene lookup returns CDR1 KGHDR and CDR2 SFDVKD. Written as DNA, the CDR3 is TGTGCCACCAGTTTGGGACAGGGAGTAGATACGCAGTATTTT. Its translation is CATSLGQGVDTQYF.

The chain recombines TRBV12-3 or TRBV12-4 with TRBJ2-5; D tentatively reads TRBD1 or TRBD2 (6 bases each). CDR3 length: 17 residues. V was pared by 0 bases and J by 2 bases, with 16 bases between. The CDR3 nucleotides read TGTGCCAGCAGTTTAGCGCCCCCGGGGGCAGGTCAAGAGACCCAGTACTTC. Protein sequence: CASSLAPPGAGQETQYF.

This clonotype came up a few times. The rearrangement uses TRBV29-1 and TRBJ2-1; TRBD1 aligns across 8 bases. V shed 8 bases, J shed 2 bases, and the junction held 8 bases outside the gene matches. Germline V CDR1 and CDR2: SQVTM, ANQGSEA. This CDR3 comprises 14 residues. The CDR3 is CSTPDRDPYNEQFF. CDR3 DNA sequence: TGCAGCACCCCGGACAGGGACCCCTACAATGAGCAGTTCTTC.

The rearrangement links TRBV7-3 to TRBJ2-5, with 7 bases matching TRBD1. V shed 3 bases, J shed 5 bases, and the junction held 3 bases outside the gene matches. Germline CDR1 and CDR2: SGHTA and FQGTGA. There are 13 residues in the CDR3. For the CDR3, the DNA is TGTGCCAGCAGCTTTGGACAGGAGGAGACCCAGTACTTC. It specifies CASSFGQEETQYF. Complete variable domain (other parts from reference TRBV7-3 and TRBJ2-5): GAGVSQTPSNKVTEKGKYVELRCDPISGHTALYWYRQSLGQGPEFLIYFQGTGAADDSGLPNDRFFAVRPEGSVSTLKIQRTERGDSAVYLCASSFGQEETQYFGPGTRLLVL.

The V and J genes are TRBV5-6 and TRBJ2-2, with 7 nucleotides matching TRBD1. The germline gives CDR1 SGHDT, CDR2 YYEEEE. This CDR3 is built from 15 residues. The V and J ends lost 3 bases and 1 base, in that order; junction bases with no gene match: 3. Here the CDR3 DNA reads TGTGCCAGCAGCTCCGGGACAGTGAACACCGGGGAGCTGTTTTTT. It specifies CASSSGTVNTGELFF.

The count of this clonotype is one. The gene calls are TRBV10-3 and TRBJ2-1; D is perhaps TRBD1 or TRBD2 (5 bases each). V dropped 0 bases and J dropped 4 bases, with 10 bases sitting between them. This CDR3 comprises 15 residues. The germline V gene encodes CDR1 ENHRY and CDR2 SYGVKD. The CDR3 reads CAISESGLAYNEQFF. The CDR3 bases are TGTGCCATCAGTGAGTCGGGGCTAGCTTACAATGAGCAGTTCTTC.

V gene TRBV20-1 combines with J gene TRBJ1-1; D call uncertain. The CDR3 has 13 residues. Between the trimmed V and J ends, which lost 6 bases and 2 bases, there was a span of 13 bases. Germline V gene lookup returns CDR1 DFQATT and CDR2 SNEGSKA (reference sequence). The CDR3 DNA is TGCAGTGCGCTCACGGTTATAAACACTGAAGCTTTCTTT. It translates to CSALTVINTEAFF.

This clonotype was picked up many times. The chain employs TRBV29-1 and TRBJ2-7; 7 bases align to TRBD1. Trimming cost V 5 bases and J 0 bases; bases outside gene matches: 1. The CDR3 sequence is 12 residues long. Looked up from germline, CDR1 is SQVTM and CDR2 is ANQGSEA. In nucleotides, the CDR3 is TGCAGCGTTAGGGACAGCTCCTACGAGCAGTACTTC. Residues: CSVRDSSYEQYF.

There are a few counts of this clonotype. V usage is TRBV9 and J usage is TRBJ1-3, with D maybe TRBD1 (6 bases). The CDR3 has 18 amino acids. V was pared by 1 base and J by 1 base, with 18 bases between. CDR1 and CDR2 (germline): SGDLS, YYNGEE. The DNA for the CDR3 is TGTGCCAGCAGCGTATCCCCAACTGGGGGCGAATCTGGAAACACCATATATTTT. Residues: CASSVSPTGGESGNTIYF.

This clonotype was seen more than once but under ten times. This sequence joins TRBV7-2 and TRBJ1-2; 10 nucleotides align to TRBD1. The CDR3 is 15 residues long. The V segment lost 5 bases and the J segment 5 bases; nucleotides outside the gene matches: 8. Germline V gene data show CDR1 as SGHTA and CDR2 as FQGNSA. The CDR3 loop reads CASSERWGQGYGYTF. The CDR3 DNA reads as TGTGCCAGCAGCGAAAGATGGGGACAGGGGTATGGCTACACCTTC.

This clonotype was observed at least ten times. The V call is TRBV4-1, the J call TRBJ2-7; 8 bases match TRBD1. V trimming: 1 base; J trimming: 4 bases; junction bases outside the gene matches: 6. From germline, CDR1 is MGHRA and CDR2 YSYEKL. This CDR3 region has 15 residues. DNA of the CDR3: TGCGCCAGCAGCCAAGGGAGGTGGACAGGGTACGAGCAGTACTTC. Amino acid sequence: CASSQGRWTGYEQYF.

This clonotype was detected a few times. V is TRBV6-5 and J is TRBJ1-5, with D unclear. Trimming left V 6 bases short and J 3 bases short, with 9 bases between. The V gene's germline CDR1 is MNHEY and CDR2 SVGAGI. The CDR3 loop spans 13 amino acids. CDR3 amino acids: CASRRDPNQPQHF. CDR3 DNA: TGTGCCAGCAGGAGGGATCCCAATCAGCCCCAGCATTTT.

The V gene is TRBV7-2, the J gene TRBJ2-1; possibly TRBD1 or TRBD2 for D (5 bases each). CDR1 SGHTA and CDR2 FQGNSA come from the germline V gene. The CDR3 is made up of 14 amino acids. V lost 5 bases and J lost 12, with 20 bases in between. This CDR3 reads CASSPTPGPRGQFF. CDR3 nucleotide sequence: TGTGCCAGCAGCCCGACCCCGGGACCTCGGGGGCAGTTCTTC.

This clonotype was counted between two and nine times. This rearrangement joins TRBV4-2 to TRBJ2-1; D possibly corresponds to TRBD2 (7 bases). The germline gives CDR1 LGHNA, CDR2 YNFKEQ. The V end was cut by 3 bases, the J end by 3 bases, with 15 bases between. The CDR3 totals 16 residues. DNA for the CDR3: TGTGCCAGCAGCCAGGGAGGGGGAGGGTTCTACAATGAGCAGTTCTTC. Its translation: CASSQGGGGFYNEQFF.

Only one count was recorded for this clonotype. The gene calls are TRBV29-1 and TRBJ2-3; possible D gene TRBD2, 6 bases. The CDR3 length is 16 residues. CDR1 is SQVTM and CDR2 is ANQGSEA in the germline V gene. Trimming shortened V by 1 base and J by 2 bases, and 16 bases separated the two germline ends. The CDR3 nucleotides are TGCAGCGTTGAAGCGCGAGTAGGGACTTTCACAGATACGCAGTATTTT. It codes for CSVEARVGTFTDTQYF.

This clonotype came up a few times. The V gene is TRBV19, the J gene TRBJ1-2; TRBD1 might be the D (5 bases). Trimming took 7 bases from V and 6 from J, leaving 18 bases between them. Germline V CDR1 and CDR2: LNHDA, SQIVND (reference sequence). This CDR3 has 14 residues. The chain's CDR3 is CASTTGGLLDGYTF. CDR3 bases: TGTGCCAGTACCACTGGGGGTTTGCTTGATGGCTACACCTTC.

This clonotype was picked up a small number of times. The V gene is TRBV7-2, the J gene TRBJ2-7, with TRBD1 matching 10 bases. J was trimmed by 2 bases and V by 4 bases; bases with no gene match: 8. CDR1 is SGHTA, CDR2 FQGNSA, per germline. The CDR3 consists of 16 residues. The CDR3 bases are TGTGCCAGCAGCTCGAGAAGACAGGGGGCTCCCTACGAGCAGTACTTC. This gives the protein CASSSRRQGAPYEQYF.

This clonotype occurred a few times. The genes are TRBV20-1 and TRBJ2-7; 7 positions agree with TRBD1. This CDR3 is 17 amino acids long. Looked up from germline, CDR1 is DFQATT and CDR2 is SNEGSKA (reference sequence). Trimming cost V 6 bases and J 2 bases; bases outside gene matches: 19. The CDR3 DNA reads TGCAGTGCCCCATCCCAAATGCGACAGGGCGGAACCTACGAGCAGTACTTC. Translated, it gives CSAPSQMRQGGTYEQYF.

This clonotype was counted at least ten times. The chain uses TRBV27 and TRBJ2-7, with TRBD1 as a possible D gene (6 bases). V shed 6 bases and J shed 4 bases, with 19 bases lying between them. The germline V gene encodes CDR1 MNHEY and CDR2 SMNVEV (reference sequence). The CDR3 covers 15 residues. The CDR3 sequence: CASSLRGQGSYEQYF. The CDR3 nucleotides are TGTGCCAGCAGCTTAAGGGGTCAGGGGTCTTACGAGCAGTACTTC.

The rearrangement joins TRBV6-1 to TRBJ2-2; D may be TRBD2 (6 bases). The V end was cut by 6 bases, the J end by 5 bases, with 19 bases between. The germline CDR1 and CDR2 sequences are MNHNS and SASEGT. The CDR3 spans 16 residues. CDR3 sequence: CASRETDGGRTGELFF. The CDR3 DNA sequence: TGTGCCAGCAGGGAAACGGACGGGGGAAGAACCGGGGAGCTGTTTTTT.

This sequence joins TRBV20-1 and TRBJ2-1, with 9 bases matching TRBD1. The DNA end is more similar to TRBJ2-7, so the J call may be wrong. CDR1 and CDR2 from the germline V gene are DFQATT and SNEGSKA (reference sequence). This CDR3 spans 15 amino acids. The CDR3 here is CSARAPGQGVNEQYF. The CDR3 DNA sequence: TGCAGTGCTAGAGCACCGGGACAGGGCGTAAATGAGCAGTACTTC.

There are a few counts of this clonotype. V is TRBV5-5 and J is TRBJ1-1; 9 nucleotides align to TRBD1. Per germline, CDR1 SGHKS and CDR2 YYEKEE (reference sequence). The V and J ends lost 6 bases and 4 bases, in that order; junction bases with no gene match: 7. This CDR3 has 14 amino acids. The CDR3 spells CASNRGHGGTEAFF. The CDR3 DNA reads as TGTGCCAGCAACAGGGGGCATGGCGGCACTGAAGCTTTCTTT.

This chain connects TRBV29-1 to TRBJ2-5; TRBD1 is a possible D gene (5 bases). The CDR3 contains 14 residues. Germline V CDR1 and CDR2: SQVTM, ANQGSEA. V was cut by 4 bases and J by 3 bases, with 15 bases left in between. CDR3 coding DNA: TGCAGCGTTGGCAGCACGGAAGGGGAAGAGACCCAGTACTTC. Encoded protein: CSVGSTEGEETQYF.

The CDR3 sequence is CASSLGLGNRNEQYF. The CDR3 DNA follows: TGTGCCAGCAGCTTGGGACTAGGGAATAGGAACGAGCAGTACTTC. The V gene is TRBV5-6, the J gene TRBJ2-7, with D perhaps matching TRBD2 (6 bases). The CDR3 runs to 15 residues. Per germline, CDR1 SGHDT and CDR2 YYEEEE. Trimming took off 0 bases at V and 5 bases at J, with 15 bases between the two ends.